Each of the 20 T cell receptor beta chains below was sequenced from the same sample in a study of regulatory T cells in long-lasting Graves disease. Researchers made TCR beta libraries by using iRepertoire HTBI primers and running Arm-PCR on CDR3 regions. TCRdb fed the multiplex PCR reads into MiXCR, producing one record per CDR3 protein. The data show some 250,000 distinct CDR3 sequences, about 18% seen once. The time point is: newly diagnosed GD, antithyroid drugs for less than 3 months. There was RNA extracted from PBMCs, and the TCR library was made from it. Sample: peripheral blood mononuclear cells (PBMCs), taken at new diagnosis, from a patient treated with antithyroid drugs. The receptors shown here come from a female donor with Graves disease.

This clonotype showed up just a few times. The chain joins TRBV4-2 to TRBJ2-5; D is possibly TRBD2 (5 bases). Trimming shortened V by 3 bases and J by 0 bases, and 11 bases separated the two germline ends. Germline CDR1 and CDR2: LGHNA and YNFKEQ. The CDR3 covers 15 residues. CDR3 DNA: TGTGCCAGCAGCCAGGATGGGCGGGACCAAGAGACCCAGTACTTC. Translated: CASSQDGRDQETQYF.

This clonotype was detected only a few times. The gene calls are TRBV9 and TRBJ1-3, with D unresolved. CDR1 SGDLS and CDR2 YYNGEE come from the germline V gene. The CDR3 has 15 residues. V gave up 0 bases and J gave up 3 bases, with 10 bases separating them. The CDR3 reads CASSVEVGFGNTIYF. CDR3 nucleotides: TGTGCCAGCAGCGTAGAGGTAGGGTTTGGAAACACCATATATTTT.

This clonotype was counted at least ten times. This rearrangement joins TRBV18 to TRBJ2-1, with 9 bases identical to TRBD2. V shed 2 bases, J shed 7 bases, and the junction held 3 bases outside the gene matches. Germline values: CDR1 KGHSH, CDR2 LQKENI. This CDR3 is 14 amino acids long. CDR3 region: CASSPGTSRNEQFF. CDR3 nucleotides: TGTGCCAGCTCACCAGGGACTAGCAGGAATGAGCAGTTCTTC.

At least ten counts were recorded for this clonotype. The DNA of the CDR3 is TGTGCCAGCAGTTACAATGTGCGGCCTTTCTCCTACAATGAGCAGTTCTTC. Translating gives CASSYNVRPFSYNEQFF. The rearrangement joins TRBV6-5 to TRBJ2-1; D is unclear. V was pared by 2 bases and J by 0 bases, with 14 bases between. Germline CDR1 and CDR2: MNHEY and SVGAGI. The CDR3 spans 17 residues.

The chain couples TRBV6-1 to TRBJ2-1, with D hard to call. The length of the CDR3 is 12 residues. The germline gives CDR1 MNHNS, CDR2 SASEGT. V lost 7 bases and J 9 bases, leaving 13 bases between the germline ends. CDR3 nucleotide sequence: TGTGCCAGCATCCTTTCGATAGGTGAGCAGTTCTTC. Translating it yields CASILSIGEQFF.

The CDR3, as DNA: TGCAGCGTTCTTAGCGGGAGAGCGGTTGATACGCAGTATTTT. It is translated as CSVLSGRAVDTQYF. J is TRBJ2-3 and V is TRBV29-1; 9 nucleotides align to TRBD2. V shed 5 bases and J 6 bases; nucleotides not matched to a gene: 9. Germline V gene data show CDR1 as SQVTM and CDR2 as ANQGSEA. There are 14 residues in the CDR3.

A single count supports this clonotype. This clone may be a read error of a much larger clone one base away. The chain carries TRBV20-1 and TRBJ1-1, with D possibly TRBD1 on 6 matching bases. Trimming took 6 bases from V and 4 from J, leaving 12 bases between them. The CDR3 is 12 amino acids. The V gene's germline CDR1 is DFQATT and CDR2 SNEGSKA (reference sequence). The CDR3 DNA sequence: TGCAGTGCGTTCCGAGGGGGCACTGAAGCTTTCTTT. It codes for CSAFRGGTEAFF.

This clonotype was recorded at least ten times. The chain combines TRBV24-1 with TRBJ2-5, with 11 bases lining up with TRBD2. Germline V gives CDR1 KGHDR, CDR2 SFDVKD. Unmatched junction bases numbered 13, after V lost 9 bases and J lost 5 bases. The CDR3 is made up of 16 amino acids. In DNA form, the CDR3 reads TGTGCCACCGGGGGGCTAGCGGGAGGACGGGAGGAGACCCAGTACTTC. It yields the protein CATGGLAGGREETQYF.

This clonotype was found a few times. The V and J genes are TRBV3-1 and TRBJ2-3; maybe TRBD1 (5 bases). The V and J ends lost 2 bases and 0 bases respectively, with 9 bases between them. This CDR3 region has 15 residues. Germline CDR1 reads LGHDT; CDR2 reads YNNKEL (reference sequence). As DNA, the CDR3 is TGTGCCAGCAGCCAACGGACAAGGAGCACAGATACGCAGTATTTT. This encodes CASSQRTRSTDTQYF.

The table lists this clonotype with many counts. The V gene is TRBV6-5, the J gene TRBJ1-1, with 9 bases lining up with TRBD1. The CDR3 loop spans 16 amino acids. Germline CDR1 and CDR2: MNHEY and SVGAGI. V lost 3 bases, J lost 4 bases, and 9 bases stayed unmatched. The CDR3 loop reads CASSYSLGTGRTEAFF. CDR3 in DNA: TGTGCCAGCAGTTATTCCCTTGGGACAGGGCGCACTGAAGCTTTCTTT.

J is TRBJ2-1 and V is TRBV11-3; 7 bases fit TRBD2. The germline V gene encodes CDR1 SGHNT and CDR2 YENEEA. The CDR3 length is 15 residues. J gave up 5 bases and V 1 base, and 5 bases lay outside the gene matches. CDR3 sequence reads: CASSLGLAENNEQFF. The CDR3 DNA reads TGTGCCAGCAGCTTAGGCCTAGCGGAGAACAATGAGCAGTTCTTC.

There are many counts of this clonotype. This chain connects TRBV6-1 to TRBJ1-4; the D gene is possibly TRBD1 (6 bases). CDR3 size: 14 residues. Germline V CDR1 and CDR2: MNHNS, SASEGT. V was pared by 7 bases and J by 4 bases, with 13 bases between. CDR3 protein: CASKEGGLNEKLFF. As DNA, the CDR3 is TGTGCCAGCAAGGAGGGGGGCCTTAATGAAAAACTGTTTTTT.

This clonotype was seen many times. In DNA, the CDR3 is TGTGCCAGCAGAAACCGACTAGCGGGAGGGGCTGGGGCCAACGTCCTGACTTTC. Its protein is CASRNRLAGGAGANVLTF. This sequence joins TRBV12-3 or TRBV12-4 and TRBJ2-6; 14 bases map to TRBD2. This CDR3 region has 18 residues. Trimming removed 6 bases from V and 2 bases from J; junction bases left unmatched: 6.

This clonotype was picked up many times. The CDR3 region is CSARVTGGKTEAFF. The CDR3, as DNA: TGCAGTGCTAGAGTGACAGGGGGTAAGACTGAAGCTTTCTTT. V usage is TRBV20-1 and J usage is TRBJ1-1, with 9 bases aligning to TRBD1. The germline gives CDR1 DFQATT, CDR2 SNEGSKA (reference sequence). This CDR3 contains 14 residues. J was trimmed by 5 bases and V by 1 base; bases with no gene match: 5.

The chain joins TRBV7-2 to TRBJ2-7; D is tentatively TRBD1 or TRBD2 (6 bases each). The CDR3 runs 14 residues. V lost 1 base, J lost 4 bases, and 11 bases lay in between. Germline CDR1 and CDR2: SGHTA and FQGNSA. The CDR3 DNA is TGTGCCAGCAGCTTAGGCCGGGGGCCGTACGAGCAGTACTTC. It encodes CASSLGRGPYEQYF.

This clonotype occurred many times. The chain uses TRBV24-1 and TRBJ2-5; 7 positions agree with TRBD1. CDR1 and CDR2 (germline): KGHDR, SFDVKD. The J segment lost 1 base and the V segment lost 2 bases, leaving 9 bases of the junction unmatched. The CDR3 runs to 17 residues. CDR3 nucleotide sequence: TGTGCCACCAGTGATTACACGCCTTGGACAGGCCAAGAGACCCAGTACTTC. Its translation: CATSDYTPWTGQETQYF.

This clonotype was seen at least ten times. The rearrangement links TRBV30 to TRBJ1-2; the D gene is possibly TRBD1 (6 bases). There are 10 residues in the CDR3. V lost 7 bases and J 8 bases, leaving 11 bases between the germline ends. CDR1 is GTSNPN and CDR2 is SVGIG in the germline V gene (reference sequence). CDR3 region: CAYRVGGYTF. For the CDR3, the DNA is TGTGCCTACAGGGTAGGCGGCTACACCTTC.

This clonotype was counted many times. The V and J genes are TRBV6-5 and TRBJ2-2; D is uncertain. Per germline, CDR1 MNHEY and CDR2 SVGAGI. This CDR3 contains 14 residues. The V and J ends lost 3 bases and 2 bases respectively, with 7 bases between them. The CDR3 DNA reads TGTGCCAGCAGTTATTACAGAAACACCGGGGAGCTGTTTTTT. This sequence encodes CASSYYRNTGELFF.

This clonotype was recorded at least ten times. CDR3 DNA sequence: TGTGCCAGCTTGACAGGCCGCACAAGGGGGGAGCTGTTTTTT. Translated, it gives CASLTGRTRGELFF. The chain joins TRBV28 to TRBJ2-2; D possibly corresponds to TRBD1 (6 bases). Trimming stripped 8 bases from V and 8 bases from J, with 18 bases between. Germline V gene lookup returns CDR1 MDHEN and CDR2 SYDVKM. The CDR3 is 14 residues long. The variable domain in full, with the rest retrieved from reference TRBV28 and TRBJ2-2, is DVKVTQSSRYLVKRTGEKVFLECVQDMDHENMFWYRQDPGLGLRLIYFSYDVKMKEKGDIPEGYSVSREKKERFSLILESASTNQTSMYLCASLTGRTRGELFFGEGSRLTVL.

This clonotype occurred many times. V usage is TRBV7-3 and J usage is TRBJ1-6; 8 bases align to TRBD1. The CDR3 length is 23 residues. Trimming cost V 2 bases and J 0 bases; bases outside gene matches: 21. Germline CDR1 and CDR2: SGHTA and FQGTGA. As DNA, the CDR3 is TGTGCCAGCAGCTTAGTGGGGACAGGCCCCCAGGCCTTCGGGAGCTCCTATAATTCACCCCTCCACTTT. Its protein product is CASSLVGTGPQAFGSSYNSPLHF.